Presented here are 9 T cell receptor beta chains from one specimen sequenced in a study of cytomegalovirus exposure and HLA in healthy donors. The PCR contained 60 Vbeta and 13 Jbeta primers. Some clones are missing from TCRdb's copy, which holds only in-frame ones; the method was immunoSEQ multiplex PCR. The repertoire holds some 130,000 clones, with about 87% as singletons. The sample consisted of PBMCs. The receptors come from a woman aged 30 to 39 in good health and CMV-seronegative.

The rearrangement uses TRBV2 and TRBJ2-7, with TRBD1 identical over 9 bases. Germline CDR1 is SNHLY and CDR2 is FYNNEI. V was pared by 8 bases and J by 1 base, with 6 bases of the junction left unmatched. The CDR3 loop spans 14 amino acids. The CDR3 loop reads CASSEQGASYEQYF. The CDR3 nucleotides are TGTGCCAGCTCCGAACAGGGGGCATCCTACGAGCAGTACTTC.

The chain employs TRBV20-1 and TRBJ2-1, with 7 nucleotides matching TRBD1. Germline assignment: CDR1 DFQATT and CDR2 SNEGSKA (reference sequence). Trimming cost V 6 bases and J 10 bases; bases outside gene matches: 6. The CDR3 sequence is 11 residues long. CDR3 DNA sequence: TGCAGTGCCGATACCAGGGGGGAGCAGTTCTTC. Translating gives CSADTRGEQFF.

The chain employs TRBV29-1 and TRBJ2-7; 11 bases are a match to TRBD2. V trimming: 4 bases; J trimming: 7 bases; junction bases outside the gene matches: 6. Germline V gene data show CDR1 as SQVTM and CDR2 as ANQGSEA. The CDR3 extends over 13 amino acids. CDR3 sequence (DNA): TGCAGCGTTGGGAGGGCTAGCGGGAGGGAGCAGTACTTC. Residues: CSVGRASGREQYF.

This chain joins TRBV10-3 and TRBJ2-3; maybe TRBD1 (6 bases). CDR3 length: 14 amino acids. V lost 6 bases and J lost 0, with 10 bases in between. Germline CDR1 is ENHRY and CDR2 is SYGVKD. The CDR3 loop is CAIREDRSTDTQYF. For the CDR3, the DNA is TGTGCCATCAGGGAAGACAGGAGCACAGATACGCAGTATTTT.

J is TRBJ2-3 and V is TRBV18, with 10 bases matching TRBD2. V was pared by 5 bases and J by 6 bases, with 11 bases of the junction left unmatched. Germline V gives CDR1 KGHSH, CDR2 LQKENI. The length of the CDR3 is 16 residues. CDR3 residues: CASSSASGGAYDTQYF. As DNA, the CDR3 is TGTGCCAGCTCATCAGCCAGCGGGGGGGCGTACGATACGCAGTATTTT.

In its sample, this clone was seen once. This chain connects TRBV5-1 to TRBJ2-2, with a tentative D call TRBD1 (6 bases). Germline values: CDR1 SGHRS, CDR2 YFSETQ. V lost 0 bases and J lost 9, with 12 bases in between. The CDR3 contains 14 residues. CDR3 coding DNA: TGCGCCAGCAGCTTGGCTAACAGGGTCCGGGAGCTGTTTTTT. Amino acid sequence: CASSLANRVRELFF.

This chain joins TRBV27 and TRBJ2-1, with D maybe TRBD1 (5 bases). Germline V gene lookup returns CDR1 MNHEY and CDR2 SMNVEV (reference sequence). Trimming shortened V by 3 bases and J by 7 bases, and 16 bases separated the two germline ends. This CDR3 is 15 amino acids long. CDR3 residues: CASSFYPQASNEQFF. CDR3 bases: TGTGCCAGCAGTTTTTATCCACAGGCATCGAATGAGCAGTTCTTC.

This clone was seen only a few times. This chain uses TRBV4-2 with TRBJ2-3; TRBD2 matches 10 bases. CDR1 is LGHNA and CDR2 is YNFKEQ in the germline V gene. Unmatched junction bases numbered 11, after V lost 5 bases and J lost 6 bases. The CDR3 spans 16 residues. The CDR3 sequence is CASSFPSGSMGDTQYF. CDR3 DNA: TGTGCCAGCAGCTTCCCTAGCGGGAGTATGGGGGATACGCAGTATTTT.

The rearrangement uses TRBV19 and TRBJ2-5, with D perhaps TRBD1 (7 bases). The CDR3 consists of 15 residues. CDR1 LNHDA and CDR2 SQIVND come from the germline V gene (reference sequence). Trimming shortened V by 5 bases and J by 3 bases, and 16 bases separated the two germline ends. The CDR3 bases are TGTGCCAGTAGTGCCGGGGGAACAGGGGAAGAGACCCAGTACTTC. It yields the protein CASSAGGTGEETQYF.